This entry concerns a single T cell receptor (beta chain). The antigen is unknown. Sequence at one end of the junction differs from germline and may be a read error. The source of the sample is a study of brain metastases from non-small cell lung cancer. Study conclusions and caveats: Expanded T-cell clones appeared in 60% to 80% of brain metastases over primaries.

The assay was immunoSEQ multiplex PCR, and TCRdb's table has in-frame clones only and misses some. The sample has about 430 clones, roughly 90% seen once. Material for sequencing was primary lung tumor tissue. The clonotype originates from a donor aged 40 or older with non-small cell lung cancer.

Here the CDR3 reads CASRGTSGEAQYF. The DNA of the CDR3 is TGCGCCAGCAGAGGGACTAGCGGAGAGGCCCAGTACTTC. The chain links TRBV10-2 to TRBJ2-5; 11 positions agree with TRBD2. CDR1 is WSHSY, CDR2 SAAADI, per germline. This CDR3 region has 13 residues.